The 9 T cell receptor beta chains reported below all come from one sample, sequenced in a study of cytomegalovirus exposure and HLA in healthy donors. The PCR employed 60 Vbeta primers together with 13 Jbeta primers. TCRdb keeps only in-frame clones here, not all; method: immunoSEQ multiplex PCR. The profile shows 150,000 to 200,000 clones, about 84% of them singletons. Material for sequencing was PBMCs. The source is a man between 18 and 35 years old in good health and CMV-seronegative.

V is TRBV27 and J is TRBJ2-2, with TRBD1 as a possible D gene (6 bases). This CDR3 has 16 residues. CDR1 is MNHEY, CDR2 SMNVEV, per germline (reference sequence). Trimming cost V 5 bases and J 1 base, with 14 bases left between them. The CDR3 region has the DNA TGTGCCAGCAGTGCGATAGACAGGTTGAACACCGGGGAGCTGTTTTTT. Translation gives CASSAIDRLNTGELFF.

The rearrangement uses TRBV4-1 and TRBJ2-7; 9 bases align to TRBD1. The germline gives CDR1 MGHRA, CDR2 YSYEKL. This CDR3 has 15 residues. The trim removed 1 base at V and 3 bases at J, leaving 4 bases unmatched. The CDR3 sequence is CASSQVQGALYEQYF. The CDR3 region has the DNA TGCGCCAGCAGCCAAGTACAGGGGGCCCTCTACGAGCAGTACTTC.

The rearrangement joins TRBV30 to TRBJ2-3; no clear D. CDR3 length equals 12 residues. CDR1 is GTSNPN and CDR2 is SVGIG in the germline V gene (reference sequence). V was clipped by 5 bases and J by 0 bases, with 6 bases between them. CDR3 DNA sequence: TGTGCCTGGGGCCATAGCACAGATACGCAGTATTTT. Protein sequence: CAWGHSTDTQYF.

This clone is a singleton in its sample. This chain connects TRBV27 to TRBJ2-3, with 9 bases aligning to TRBD1. The germline gives CDR1 MNHEY, CDR2 SMNVEV (reference sequence). This CDR3 is 14 amino acids long. The ends lost 7 bases at V and 2 bases at J; junction bases unmatched: 4. DNA for the CDR3: TGTGCCAGCACTGGGACAGGGACCACAGATACGCAGTATTTT. Its protein is CASTGTGTTDTQYF.

J is TRBJ2-3 and V is TRBV10-3, with 10 bases that match TRBD2. V lost 3 bases, J lost 2 bases, and 8 bases stayed unmatched. This CDR3 region has 17 residues. The germline gives CDR1 ENHRY, CDR2 SYGVKD. For the CDR3, the DNA is TGTGCCATCAGTGAACCCCAGCGGGAGGGCCCCACAGATACGCAGTATTTT. It translates to CAISEPQREGPTDTQYF.

J is TRBJ2-1 and V is TRBV19, with D possibly being TRBD1 (5 bases). The germline CDR1 and CDR2 sequences are LNHDA and SQIVND (reference sequence). The CDR3 is 13 amino acids. The V end was cut by 1 base, the J end by 9 bases, with 10 bases between. CDR3 protein: CASSIAFRVEQFF. DNA of the CDR3: TGTGCCAGTAGTATAGCCTTCAGGGTTGAGCAGTTCTTC.

This clone was picked up a small number of times. DNA of the CDR3: TGTGCCAGCAGCCAAGTTGAGCGGGAGGGAACTTACGAGCAGTACTTC. Translation: CASSQVEREGTYEQYF. The chain couples TRBV4-2 to TRBJ2-7, with TRBD2 matching 10 bases. CDR1 and CDR2 from the germline V gene are LGHNA and YNFKEQ. The trim removed 1 base at V and 4 bases at J, leaving 7 bases unmatched. The CDR3 consists of 16 residues.

The chain joins TRBV9 to TRBJ1-4; the D is unclear. This CDR3 spans 16 amino acids. Germline CDR1 SGDLS, CDR2 YYNGEE. The germline V and J ends were trimmed by 0 bases and 7 bases, with 16 bases remaining between them. The CDR3 DNA sequence: TGTGCCAGCAGCGTAGGTGCCGGGAGGCTGGGTGAAAAACTGTTTTTT. It translates to CASSVGAGRLGEKLFF.

CDR3 DNA: TGTGCCAGCAGCGTACAGTCTCTAGCGGGAGGCGGCACCGGGGAGCTGTTTTTT. Residues: CASSVQSLAGGGTGELFF. The chain uses TRBV9 and TRBJ2-2; 11 bases map to TRBD2. The CDR3 is 18 residues long. With 1 base clipped from V and 4 bases from J, the junction kept 9 bases outside the gene matches. Germline V CDR1 and CDR2: SGDLS, YYNGEE. The variable domain in full, with the rest retrieved from reference TRBV9 and TRBJ2-2, is DSGVTQTPKHLITATGQRVTLRCSPRSGDLSVYWYQQSLDQGLQFLIQYYNGEERAKGNILERFSAQQFPDLHSELNLSSLELGDSALYFCASSVQSLAGGGTGELFFGEGSRLTVL.